These 4 T cell receptor beta chains share one sample of origin, sequenced in a study of T-cell reconstitution after alpha-beta-depleted transplantation in children. TCRbeta library preparation incorporated unique molecular identifiers. TCRdb redid the calling of the PCR reads with MiXCR, one entry per CDR3 protein. The repertoire consists of about 610,000 distinct CDR3 sequences, with roughly a tenth occurring once and the leading ten covering less than 4.5%. Specimen: PBMCs from the stem cell graft donor, collected from the stem cell graft. The receptors derive from a human donor who donated a stem cell graft to a child with acute myeloid leukemia.

The rearrangement links TRBV6-2 or TRBV6-3 to TRBJ1-1, with D unclear. The CDR3 sequence is 12 residues long. CDR1 is MNHEY and CDR2 is SVGEGT in the germline V gene. Trimming took off 5 bases at V and 6 bases at J, with 10 bases between the two ends. The CDR3 loop is CASSDPRAEAFF. The CDR3 DNA follows: TGTGCCAGCAGTGATCCCCGGGCTGAAGCTTTCTTT.

The rearrangement joins TRBV30 to TRBJ1-1, with 7 bases matching TRBD1. Unmatched junction bases numbered 7, after V lost 8 bases and J lost 7 bases. The germline V gene has CDR1 GTSNPN and CDR2 SVGIG (reference sequence). The CDR3 extends over 11 amino acids. The CDR3 spells CATGQAIEAFF. The CDR3 DNA reads TGTGCCACCGGACAGGCAATTGAAGCTTTCTTT.

This sequence joins TRBV18 and TRBJ1-1, with TRBD1 matching 12 bases. CDR1 is KGHSH and CDR2 is LQKENI in the germline V gene. V trimming: 3 bases; J trimming: 3 bases; junction bases outside the gene matches: 14. CDR3 length: 19 amino acids. The CDR3 DNA sequence: TGTGCCAGCTCACCGCAGTTATTCCGGGACAGGGGGCAAGACACTGAAGCTTTCTTT. Translating it yields CASSPQLFRDRGQDTEAFF.

This clonotype was seen a few times. The V gene is TRBV5-1, the J gene TRBJ2-5; TRBD2 agrees at 11 bases. This CDR3 is 17 amino acids long. The junction had 14 bases not matched to a gene; V was cut back by 8 bases and J by 2 bases. Germline V CDR1 and CDR2: SGHRS, YFSETQ. CDR3 nucleotides: TGCGCCAGTCACTCCCGGCCGGGACTAGCGGAGCAAGAGACCCAGTACTTC. Residues: CASHSRPGLAEQETQYF.